The clone carrying this TCR beta chain was seen a handful of times. What it binds is unknown. The sample comes from a study of beta chain features in type 1 diabetes. Regarding the study as a whole: Overrepresentation of cells with high TCR expression could result from cDNA sequencing.

Reverse transcription of all isolated RNA meant that expressed TCRB transcripts were sequenced. TCRdb keeps only in-frame clones here, not all; method: immunoSEQ multiplex PCR. The table lists around 250,000 clones, around an eighth of them singletons, with around 0.026% in the top ten. Populations obtained by sorting all exceeded 95% purity. CDR1 and CDR2 (germline): LNHDA, SQIVND (reference sequence). This CDR3 spans 15 amino acids. Trimming removed 5 bases from V and 3 bases from J; junction bases left unmatched: 0. The TCR comes from a woman in her thirties or forties in good health. Specimen: naive CD4+ T cells from blood. The rearrangement joins TRBV19 to TRBJ2-2, with 13 nucleotides matching TRBD2. CDR3 bases: TGTGCCAGTAGTGGACTAGCGGGGGACACCGGGGAGCTGTTTTTT. Translation: CASSGLAGDTGELFF.